Given below is one T cell receptor beta chain in context. The data derive from a study of T cell changes during pregnancy in multiple sclerosis. This CDR3 comprises 16 residues. V gave up 10 bases and J gave up 2 bases; unmatched junction bases: 14. Germline V lookup: CDR1 MNHEY, CDR2 SMNVEV (reference sequence). The assay was immunoSEQ multiplex PCR, and TCRdb's table has in-frame clones only and misses some. The sample consists of 50,000 or so clones, 90% to 95% of them appearing once. The receptor's source is a female donor with multiple sclerosis, enrolled in a pregnancy study. The gene calls are TRBV27 and TRBJ2-3; 8 bases agree with TRBD2. This sample comprised CD4+ T cells from peripheral blood mononuclear cells, obtained before pregnancy. The CDR3 sequence: CATRHGAGATTDTQYF. CDR3 bases: TGTGCCACCCGTCATGGAGCGGGAGCCACCACAGATACGCAGTATTTT.